The clone carrying this T cell receptor (beta chain) was seen at least ten times. Its antigen is undetermined. Hyperthyroidism in the patients, aged 18 to 65, was newly diagnosed and under 2 months in duration. PBMCs were obtained from under 13 ml fresh peripheral blood. The data belong to a study of T cells in Graves' hyperthyroidism and ophthalmopathy. Findings and caveats of the study: Among clonotypes expanded in thyroid above 0.001, most were also found in blood. The model predicted ophthalmopathy a median around 6 months before onset.

The J segment lost 5 bases and the V segment lost 5 bases, leaving 12 bases of the junction unmatched. CDR3 length: 16 residues. CDR1 and CDR2 (germline): MNHEY, SVGEGT. Using RNA transcripts as the source, TCR beta CDR3 regions were amplified. TCR CDR3 underwent first-round RT-PCR with the HTBI primer set. TCRdb re-called the multiplex PCR reads through MiXCR, storing one row per CDR3 protein. The sample lists some 300,000 distinct CDR3 sequences, about an eighth occurring once. The sequenced sample consisted of blood. This clonotype was sampled from a young woman with Graves' hyperthyroidism that later progressed to Graves' ophthalmopathy. The chain is built from TRBV6-2 or TRBV6-3 and TRBJ2-3, with 8 bases that match TRBD2. CDR3 coding DNA: TGTGCCAGCAGTCCCACGACTAGCGTTAACGAAGATACGCAGTATTTT. Its protein is CASSPTTSVNEDTQYF.